This T cell receptor beta chain is from a study of regulatory T cells in long-lasting Graves disease. The overall study: Persistent Graves' disease required over 5 years of antithyroid drugs and positive TSH receptor antibodies. General observations from the study: TRBV28 was favored in persistent disease, as were TRBJ1-2 and TRBJ2-5.

Trimming removed 7 bases from V and 6 bases from J; junction bases left unmatched: 7. The CDR3 extends over 14 amino acids. CDR1 is MDHEN and CDR2 is SYDVKM in the germline V gene. This clonotype was seen once. Its antigen is currently unknown. Time point specified: persistent/refractory GD, antithyroid drugs over 5 years with positive TRAb. RNA isolated from PBMCs was used to make the TCR library. To make TCR beta libraries, researchers used iRepertoire HTBI primers and Arm-PCR of CDR3 regions. Per the original methods: Segment identification across samples yielded some 63 TRBV and 12 to 15 TRBJ segments. TCRdb re-called the multiplex PCR reads through MiXCR, storing one row per CDR3 protein. The V and J calls and clone size come from TCRdb's table, not from the authors' own analysis. The sample records roughly 500,000 distinct CDR3 sequences, 20% to 25% being singletons.

The V call is TRBV28, the J call TRBJ2-1; 9 nucleotides match TRBD1. This TCR came from a female donor with Graves disease. The sequences come from peripheral blood mononuclear cells (PBMCs), collected when the disease was refractory, from a patient treated with antithyroid drugs. CDR3 nucleotide sequence: TGTGCCAGCACCCAACCGGGACAGGGCAATGAGCAGTTCTTC. Amino acids: CASTQPGQGNEQFF.